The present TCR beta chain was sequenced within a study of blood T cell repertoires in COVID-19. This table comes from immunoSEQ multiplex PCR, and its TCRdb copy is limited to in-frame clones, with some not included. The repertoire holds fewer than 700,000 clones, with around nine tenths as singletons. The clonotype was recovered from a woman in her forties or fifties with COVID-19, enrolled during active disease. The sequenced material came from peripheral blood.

The CDR3 sequence is CASSRQGHRGNTIYF. The CDR3 DNA reads as TGTGCCAGCAGCAGACAGGGGCATCGCGGAAACACCATATATTTT. V usage is TRBV21-1 and J usage is TRBJ1-3; TRBD1, the table's D call, was not compared with the DNA. TRBV21-1 corresponds to a pseudogene. This CDR3 is built from 15 residues.